One and the same sample provided the 27 T cell receptor beta chains below, sequenced in a study of T cell responses to AZD1222 COVID-19 vaccine. Profiling relied on immunoSEQ multiplex PCR, and the TCRdb table lists in-frame clones only, not all of them. The sample has 70,000 to 90,000 clones; about 89% are singletons. The specimen was peripheral blood, collected on day 0 of AZD1222 vaccination. The source of these receptors is an adult in good health.

The gene calls are TRBV6-5 and TRBJ1-2, with D perhaps matching TRBD1 (5 bases). V lost 11 bases and J 7 bases, leaving 14 bases between the germline ends. Germline V gene data show CDR1 as MNHEY and CDR2 as SVGAGI. This CDR3 is 11 amino acids long. In DNA form, the CDR3 reads TGTGCCGTAGGGGAAGGTGCTGGCTACACCTTC. This sequence encodes CAVGEGAGYTF.

The chain recombines TRBV24-1 with TRBJ2-2; 10 bases line up with TRBD2. The CDR3 spans 16 residues. V was clipped by 3 bases and J by 4 bases; unmatched bases: 4. Germline CDR1 and CDR2: KGHDR and SFDVKD. The DNA of the CDR3 is TGTGCCACCAGTGATGGTCTAGCGGGGGCCACCGGGGAGCTGTTTTTT. Amino acids: CATSDGLAGATGELFF.

This chain connects TRBV5-1 to TRBJ1-2; the match to TRBD1 covers 8 bases. This CDR3 has 13 amino acids. The trim removed 4 bases at V and 4 bases at J, leaving 3 bases unmatched. Germline assignment: CDR1 SGHRS and CDR2 YFSETQ. The CDR3 DNA reads TGCGCCAGCAGCACTGGACAGGGCTATGGCTACACCTTC. Protein sequence: CASSTGQGYGYTF.

The V gene is TRBV5-4, the J gene TRBJ1-2; D is ambiguous. From germline, CDR1 is SGHNT and CDR2 YYREEE (reference sequence). This CDR3 is built from 16 residues. V was shortened by 1 base and J by 4 bases, with 17 bases between the two germline ends. The CDR3 bases are TGTGCCAGCAGCTTGCCGCCCAGAGAGGCGACCTATGGCTACACCTTC. It is translated as CASSLPPREATYGYTF.

A few counts support this clone. The V gene is TRBV7-3, the J gene TRBJ2-3, with D tentatively TRBD2 (5 bases). The CDR3 has 17 amino acids. V was clipped by 5 bases and J by 4 bases, with 22 bases between them. The germline gives CDR1 SGHTA, CDR2 FQGTGA. The CDR3 sequence: CASSPGVARTPPDTQYF. The CDR3 nucleotides read TGTGCCAGCAGCCCCGGGGTAGCGCGGACTCCCCCAGATACGCAGTATTTT. Drawing the rest from reference TRBV7-3 and TRBJ2-3, the complete variable domain is GAGVSQTPSNKVTEKGKYVELRCDPISGHTALYWYRQSLGQGPEFLIYFQGTGAADDSGLPNDRFFAVRPEGSVSTLKIQRTERGDSAVYLCASSPGVARTPPDTQYFGPGTRLTVL.

The genes are TRBV5-4 and TRBJ1-2; 10 nucleotides line up with TRBD1. Per germline, CDR1 SGHNT and CDR2 YYREEE (reference sequence). The CDR3 runs 16 residues. Trimming took 4 bases from V and 2 from J; bases not matched to a gene: 8. The CDR3 DNA sequence: TGTGCCAGCAGCGGAGAGGGACAGGGGATAAACTATGGCTACACCTTC. Translating it yields CASSGEGQGINYGYTF.

J is TRBJ2-2 and V is TRBV5-1; D call uncertain. With 5 bases removed from V and 1 base from J, the gap between germline ends came to 6 bases. The CDR3 covers 13 residues. Germline V gene sequence: CDR1 SGHRS, CDR2 YFSETQ. DNA for the CDR3: TGCGCCAGCAGGAGCGAGAACACCGGGGAGCTGTTTTTT. Its translation is CASRSENTGELFF.

The DNA for the CDR3 is TGTGCCAGCAGCTCCCTCCGGGACTTAACCTACGAGCAGTACTTC. It yields the protein CASSSLRDLTYEQYF. The chain joins TRBV7-9 to TRBJ2-7; D is possibly TRBD2 (6 bases). The length of the CDR3 is 15 residues. Germline V CDR1 and CDR2: SEHNR, FQNEAQ (reference sequence). Trimming removed 4 bases from V and 2 bases from J, with 15 bases in between.

The chain carries TRBV19 and TRBJ2-1; TRBD2 matches at 8 bases. From germline, CDR1 is LNHDA and CDR2 SQIVND (reference sequence). V lost 6 bases and J lost 7; bases outside the gene matches: 11. The CDR3 is 15 residues long. CDR3 nucleotide sequence: TGTGCCAGTAGCGGGAGGGGGTTCTTTGGTAATGAGCAGTTCTTC. Translated: CASSGRGFFGNEQFF.

V is TRBV3-1 (or the pseudogene TRBV3-2) and J is TRBJ1-6; D is ambiguous. CDR3 length: 13 amino acids. Trimming removed 1 base at V and 13 bases at J, with 11 bases between. The germline V gene has CDR1 LGHDT and CDR2 YNNKEL (reference sequence). CDR3 DNA sequence: TGTGCCAGCAGCCAAGGCGTCCGGCGGCCCCTCCACTTT. It codes for CASSQGVRRPLHF.

The rearrangement joins TRBV5-4 to TRBJ2-2; D may match TRBD1 or TRBD2 (5 bases each). Trimming took off 5 bases at V and 1 base at J, with 15 bases between the two ends. The CDR3 sequence is 16 residues long. In germline, CDR1 is SGHNT, CDR2 YYREEE (reference sequence). The CDR3: CASSPGQVMNTGELFF. The CDR3 DNA sequence: TGTGCCAGCAGTCCGGGGCAGGTGATGAACACCGGGGAGCTGTTTTTT.

The chain joins TRBV3-1 (or the pseudogene TRBV3-2) to TRBJ2-3; D unresolved. From germline, CDR1 is LGHDT and CDR2 YNNKEL (reference sequence). The V end was cut by 0 bases, the J end by 2 bases, with 9 bases between. The CDR3 contains 15 residues. The CDR3 spells CASSQDTVNTDTQYF. The CDR3 coding sequence is TGTGCCAGCAGCCAAGACACCGTCAACACAGATACGCAGTATTTT.

The gene calls are TRBV6-2 or TRBV6-3 and TRBJ1-2; tentatively, D is TRBD1 (5 bases). Germline V gene sequence: CDR1 MNHEY, CDR2 SVGEGT. Deletions cut 0 bases from V and 8 bases from J, with 10 bases between. The CDR3 length is 13 residues. The CDR3 protein is CASSYSTGPGYTF. The CDR3 nucleotides are TGTGCCAGCAGTTACTCTACAGGTCCGGGCTACACCTTC.

The rearrangement joins TRBV11-2 to TRBJ2-7, with unresolved D. CDR3 size: 14 residues. Germline CDR1 SGHAT, CDR2 FQNNGV. Trimming took 1 base from V and 7 from J, leaving 14 bases between them. The CDR3 DNA reads as TGTGCCAGCAGCTTAGCGGCTTTAGTAGGGGAGCAGTACTTC. It codes for CASSLAALVGEQYF.

The chain couples TRBV7-8 to TRBJ2-1; tentatively, D is TRBD1 (7 bases). Germline-derived CDR1 and CDR2 are SGHVS and FQNEAQ. The CDR3 contains 18 residues. Between the trimmed V and J ends, which lost 0 bases and 3 bases, there was a span of 18 bases. The CDR3 is CASSLAVAGGIVYNEQFF. The CDR3 DNA reads as TGTGCCAGCAGCTTAGCTGTCGCAGGGGGGATAGTCTACAATGAGCAGTTCTTC. The full variable domain, completed using reference TRBV7-8 and TRBJ2-1, is GAGVSQSPRYKVAKRGQDVALRCDPISGHVSLFWYQQALGQGPEFLTYFQNEAQLDKSGLPSDRFFAERPEGSVSTLKIQRTQQEDSAVYLCASSLAVAGGIVYNEQFFGPGTRLTVL.

The chain is built from TRBV6-6 and TRBJ2-1; a weak D match, TRBD1 (5 bases). This CDR3 has 15 amino acids. The germline V and J ends were trimmed by 0 bases and 7 bases, with 13 bases remaining between them. From germline, CDR1 is MNHNY and CDR2 SVGAGI (reference sequence). The CDR3, as DNA: TGTGCCAGCAGTTACTCTCCGTGGGGCTCGAATGAGCAGTTCTTC. This codes for CASSYSPWGSNEQFF.

This clone was seen a single time. The chain couples TRBV19 to TRBJ2-1; D may be TRBD2 (5 bases). V was pared by 5 bases and J by 4 bases, with 15 bases between. CDR1 is LNHDA and CDR2 is SQIVND in the germline V gene (reference sequence). CDR3 length: 15 residues. The CDR3 sequence: CASSPRAEVYNEQFF. In DNA form, the CDR3 reads TGTGCCAGTAGTCCGAGGGCGGAGGTTTACAATGAGCAGTTCTTC.

CDR3 residues: CASSFTVNTEAFF. The CDR3 region has the DNA TGTGCCAGCAGCTTTACAGTGAACACTGAAGCTTTCTTT. The chain recombines TRBV7-9 with TRBJ1-1; no clear D. The CDR3 consists of 13 residues. CDR1 and CDR2 (germline): SEHNR, FQNEAQ (reference sequence). The V end lost 3 bases, the J end lost 0 bases, and 5 bases lay between the germline ends.

V gene TRBV27 combines with J gene TRBJ1-1; 9 positions agree with TRBD1. Germline-derived CDR1 and CDR2 are MNHEY and SMNVEV (reference sequence). This CDR3 has 15 amino acids. The J segment lost 5 bases and the V segment lost 6 bases, leaving 10 bases of the junction unmatched. CDR3 amino acids: CASSAPDRGWTEAFF. The CDR3 bases are TGTGCCAGCAGCGCCCCGGACAGGGGATGGACTGAAGCTTTCTTT.

The rearrangement links TRBV5-1 to TRBJ1-6; D perhaps matches TRBD1 (6 bases). The CDR3 sequence is 15 residues long. V was pared by 0 bases and J by 9 bases, with 13 bases between. Germline loops: CDR1 SGHRS, CDR2 YFSETQ. Here the CDR3 reads CASSLAQGKSSPLHF. The CDR3 coding sequence is TGCGCCAGCAGCTTGGCGCAGGGGAAGAGTTCACCCCTCCACTTT.

V is TRBV7-2 and J is TRBJ2-1; tentative D call: TRBD2 (7 bases). Germline assignment: CDR1 SGHTA and CDR2 FQGNSA. Trimming removed 4 bases from V and 4 bases from J, with 11 bases in between. CDR3 size: 14 residues. CDR3: CASSSRGGYNEQFF. The CDR3 DNA sequence: TGTGCCAGCAGCTCGAGGGGGGGATACAATGAGCAGTTCTTC.

The J gene is TRBJ1-1, the V gene TRBV6-2 or TRBV6-3; D remains unclear. Germline V gene data show CDR1 as MNHEY and CDR2 as SVGEGT. V was clipped by 3 bases and J by 1 base, with 6 bases between them. The CDR3 consists of 13 residues. CDR3 in amino acids: CASSYKENTEAFF. DNA for the CDR3: TGTGCCAGCAGTTATAAGGAGAACACTGAAGCTTTCTTT.

This chain joins TRBV15 and TRBJ1-1, with TRBD1 identical over 8 bases. CDR1 is LNHNV and CDR2 is YYDKDF in the germline V gene (reference sequence). J was trimmed by 8 bases and V by 6 bases; bases with no gene match: 2. The CDR3 is 11 residues long. Here the CDR3 reads CATRDREEAFF. As DNA, the CDR3 is TGTGCCACCAGGGACAGGGAGGAAGCTTTCTTT. Complete variable domain (other parts from reference TRBV15 and TRBJ1-1): DAMVIQNPRYQVTQFGKPVTLSCSQTLNHNVMYWYQQKSSQAPKLLFHYYDKDFNNEADTPDNFQSRRPNTSFCFLDIRSPGLGDTAMYLCATRDREEAFFGQGTRLTVV.

The chain has TRBV6-5 and TRBJ2-6; perhaps TRBD2 as D (5 bases). The V and J ends lost 7 bases and 0 bases respectively, with 10 bases between them. There are 15 residues in the CDR3. Germline values: CDR1 MNHEY, CDR2 SVGAGI. The CDR3 protein is CASNVGGSGANVLTF. The CDR3 DNA reads as TGTGCCAGCAACGTAGGAGGCTCTGGGGCCAACGTCCTGACTTTC.

This clone occurred once. The chain recombines TRBV19 with TRBJ1-2; D gene ambiguous. The CDR3 totals 15 residues. Germline loops: CDR1 LNHDA, CDR2 SQIVND (reference sequence). V gave up 7 bases and J gave up 7 bases, with 22 bases separating them. CDR3 coding DNA: TGTGCCAGTACCCTGGGTCAACCCCCAGATCGTGGCTACACCTTC. Protein product: CASTLGQPPDRGYTF.

This rearrangement joins TRBV18 to TRBJ1-2; no clear D. This CDR3 is 16 amino acids long. Trimming removed 5 bases at V and 1 base at J, with 17 bases between. Germline V gene data show CDR1 as KGHSH and CDR2 as LQKENI. This chain's CDR3 is CASSFQPYSINYGYTF. In DNA, the CDR3 is TGTGCCAGCTCATTCCAGCCCTACTCTATTAACTATGGCTACACCTTC.

This chain joins TRBV12-3 or TRBV12-4 and TRBJ1-6; 7 nucleotides align to TRBD1. The length of the CDR3 is 13 residues. J lost 9 bases, V lost 7 bases, and 6 bases had no gene match. CDR3 loop: CASKGQEGSPLHF. The CDR3 DNA reads as TGTGCCAGCAAAGGACAGGAGGGTTCACCCCTCCACTTT.